This T cell receptor (beta chain) originates from a study of T cells in Graves' hyperthyroidism and ophthalmopathy. This CDR3 region has 14 residues. V was clipped by 1 base and J by 10 bases; unmatched bases: 6. Germline V gives CDR1 SEHNR, CDR2 FQNEAQ (reference sequence). The CDR3 regions of TCR beta were amplified from RNA transcripts. The primer set for the first-round RT-PCR of the TCR CDR3 was HTBI. MiXCR, run by TCRdb on the multiplex PCR reads, gives a single entry per CDR3 protein. The table includes 250,000 to 300,000 distinct CDR3 sequences, around 15% detected once. Hyperthyroidism was newly diagnosed in patients aged 18 to 65 (duration under 2 months).

The specimen sequenced was blood. This TCR was recovered from a woman between 40 and 50 years old with Graves' hyperthyroidism. V usage is TRBV7-9 and J usage is TRBJ1-4; 7 positions match TRBD1. CDR3 DNA: TGTGCCAGCAGCTTAGGACAGGGATGGGGAAAACTGTTTTTT. Translation gives CASSLGQGWGKLFF.